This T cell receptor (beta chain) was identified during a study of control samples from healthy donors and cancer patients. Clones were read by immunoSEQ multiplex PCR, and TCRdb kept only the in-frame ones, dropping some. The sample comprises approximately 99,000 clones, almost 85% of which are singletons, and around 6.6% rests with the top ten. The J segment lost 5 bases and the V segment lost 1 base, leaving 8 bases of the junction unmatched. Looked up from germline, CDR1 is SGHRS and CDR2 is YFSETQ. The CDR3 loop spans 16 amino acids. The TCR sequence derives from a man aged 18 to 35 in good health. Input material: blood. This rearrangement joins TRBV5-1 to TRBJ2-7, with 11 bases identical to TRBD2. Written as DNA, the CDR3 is TGCGCCAGCAGCTTGTCGGGTAGCGGGGGGGTCAACGAGCAGTACTTC. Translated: CASSLSGSGGVNEQYF.